The source of this TCR beta chain is a study of blood T cell repertoires in COVID-19. Overall study context: Collection of acute and convalescent COVID-19 samples took place in the United States, Italy and Spain. T cells, B-cell-depleted T cells, or PBMCs provided the cDNA or gDNA that served as material.

This clone was recorded a few times. V was cut by 2 bases and J by 4 bases, with 15 bases left in between. The length of the CDR3 is 16 residues. Germline-derived CDR1 and CDR2 are MNHNS and SASEGT. Authors' methods: Amplification with reference gene primers provided the estimates of nucleated cell counts. Only in-frame clones appear in the TCRdb table, and some are missing; sequencing was by immunoSEQ multiplex PCR. V, J and clone size were drawn from that table, and D and trimming were deduced from the DNA. The repertoire has about 73,000 clones, 75% to 85% of them found once; the top ten carry 5.5% to 7.5%.

This chain uses TRBV6-1 with TRBJ1-3; the D is unclear. This clonotype was obtained from a woman aged 55-70 years with acute or convalescent COVID-19. The sample was peripheral blood. The CDR3 nucleotides read TGTGCCAGCAGTGAACGGTTTTGGAGGTCCGGAAACACCATATATTTT. Translating it yields CASSERFWRSGNTIYF.